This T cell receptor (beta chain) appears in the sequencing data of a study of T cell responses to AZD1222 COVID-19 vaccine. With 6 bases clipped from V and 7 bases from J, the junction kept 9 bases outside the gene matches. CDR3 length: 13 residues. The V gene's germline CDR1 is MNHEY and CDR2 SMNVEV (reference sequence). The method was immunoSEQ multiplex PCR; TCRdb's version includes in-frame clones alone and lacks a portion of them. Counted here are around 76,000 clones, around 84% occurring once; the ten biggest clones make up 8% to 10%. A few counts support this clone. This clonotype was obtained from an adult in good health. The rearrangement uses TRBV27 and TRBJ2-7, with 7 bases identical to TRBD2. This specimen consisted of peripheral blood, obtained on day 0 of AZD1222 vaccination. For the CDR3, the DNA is TGTGCCAGCAGGTCGGGACTACGGTGGGAGCAGTACTTC. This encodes CASRSGLRWEQYF.